The source of this T cell receptor (beta chain) is a study of shared clonotypes between healthy human individuals. Sequencing was performed with immunoSEQ multiplex PCR; in TCRdb, only in-frame clones are kept and a portion is missing. Of roughly 1 million clones listed, roughly 80% are singletons. Study-wide findings and caveats: Donors were few, which limited the genetic and exposure-history diversity represented. The researchers took only blood, and tissue repertoires probably look different. Shared clonotypes: about 5.3% naive CD4, 3% to 3.5% naive CD8, 2.3% memory CD4, roughly 0.4% memory CD8.

Germline CDR1 reads LGHNT; CDR2 reads FRNRAP. With V trimmed by 6 bases and J by 0 bases, 11 bases remained unmatched. There are 17 residues in the CDR3. Study donors comprised healthy, HIV-negative adults devoid of recent acute infection or vaccination. Remarks on this clone: Its specificity is not known.

Sequencing input: memory CD4+ T cells sorted from blood. This sample's subset: CD45RA-negative fraction. The receptor's source is a man younger than 35 in good health. The V gene is TRBV12-5, the J gene TRBJ1-5, with TRBD1 matching over 7 bases. The CDR3 DNA reads as TGTGCTAGTGGCTTGAACCGGGACAGTTATAGCAATCAGCCCCAGCATTTT. Its protein is CASGLNRDSYSNQPQHF.